Reported below is one TCR beta chain. This receptor's antigen is unknown. Within one base of it there is no much larger clone, and no base qualities were kept. The data were taken from a study of shared clonotypes between healthy human individuals (TCRdb year 2020). About the study as a whole: A couple of women and a few men aged 18 to 49 years were included in the cohort. Per donor, three plates each were used for CD4 naive and CD4 memory, two for CD8 naive, and one for CD8 memory. To estimate repertoire size and how much clonotypes are shared between individuals, the study performed deep sequencing of blood TCR repertoires from about five healthy adults. Different laboratories and diverse techniques were used to prepare libraries and sequence TCR repertoires, to increase sequencing depth and limit assay-specific biases. Between about 0.85 and 10 billion PBMCs per donor were obtained by leukapheresis. What the work shows at the level of the full study, not this receptor alone: Sampling was restricted to blood, and TCR repertoires in tissue are likely to differ from TCR repertoires in blood. Based on pairwise subsampling, the degree of clonotype sharing among donors was expected to be affected by sequencing depth. The genetic and exposure-history diversity represented was limited by the small number of donors. Compared with non-shared clonotypes, the clonotypes found in all four sorted-subset donors had higher generation probabilities. Across a handful of donors, roughly 5.4% of naive CD4, roughly 3.5% of naive CD8, about 2% of memory CD4, and approximately 0.4% of memory CD8 clonotypes were shared. Naive subsets generally had larger estimated clonotype richness than memory subsets. Incomplete sequencing was indicated by rarefaction of sorted-subset datasets, despite the large sequencing depth.

Using the deep immunoSEQ assay, multiplex PCR amplified TCR CDR3 regions from genomic DNA. Genomic DNA extracted from each cell subset was distributed evenly over all wells of several immunoSEQ 96-well plates, and each plate served as one replicate. For sorted subsets, approximately 190 ng genomic DNA, equal to tens of thousands of T cell genomes, was loaded into each replicate PCR. The purified libraries were quantified using a Qubit 3.0 fluorometer, sized with a Bioanalyzer 2100, and then quantified again using the KAPA Library Quantification kit. Every immunoSEQ 96-well plate was sequenced on a dedicated single-read 150-cycle Illumina NextSeq 550 flow cell. In the paper's pipeline: Because the immunoSEQ output held only junctional sequences and lacked quality scores, the filtering could not match the filtering applied to full-length reads. Sequences were annotated with PyIR, a Python wrapper for IgBLAST v1.9, using IMGT germline references to assign V/J genes and CDR3. Reads were filtered out if the reads had weak V/J assignments (E-value above 1e-6), no CDR3, stop codons, out-of-frame junctions, or ambiguous translated residues. A V3J clonotype was defined by an identical inferred V gene, J gene, and CDR3 amino acid sequence. The percentage overlap between two repertoires was calculated by dividing the number of shared unique clonotypes by the size of the smaller repertoire. RTK rarefaction, the Chao1 estimator, and Recon v2.1 estimates of unobserved clonotypes were used to assess repertoire richness. Generation probabilities for all TCRbeta clonotypes obtained by the gDNA method from four donors were computed using OLGA. The table was pulled from immuneACCESS by TCRdb, which kept in-frame rearrangements only. Such tables lose some clones; where checked, under half of the loss comes from unresolved V genes, and the rest has no known cause. The V and J calls and clone size were taken over from that table, and D and trimming were inferred from the DNA. The sample records roughly 1.5 million clones, nearly 99% of which are singletons. The ten top clones hold around 0.47% of the sample.

Donors were healthy HIV-negative adults with no recently reported acute infections or vaccinations. Every donor was a Caucasian adult residing in Nashville, Tennessee, USA. CD4+ T cells were enriched by magnetic negative selection; naive cells were then positively selected on CD45RA, and the negative fraction formed the memory subset. Blood was obtained by leukapheresis, after which PBMCs were separated by Ficoll-Histopaque density gradient centrifugation and cryopreserved in liquid nitrogen vapor phase. Analytical flow cytometry was used to check the purity and quantity of every magnetically sorted T cell population. Genomic DNA was isolated from each sorted fraction and quantified by UV absorbance on a Nanodrop 2000c. The TCR was taken from a man aged 25-45 years in good health. The sample was naive CD4+ T cells sorted from blood. The cell subset or site label for this specimen denotes: CD45RA+ positively selected.

The nucleotide sequence reads TGTGCCAGCCTTGGGGGGTCAGGTGGGTCCTACAATGAGCAGTTCTTC. This codes for CASLGGSGGSYNEQFF. The V gene is TRBV7-2 and the J gene is TRBJ2-1; the D gene is possibly TRBD2, with 6 bases matching. CDR1 and CDR2, looked up from the germline V gene, are SGHTA and FQGNSA. Trimming costs V 8 bases and J 1 base, and their ends lie 18 bases apart. The CDR3 covers 16 residues, taking in both the cysteine and the phenylalanine. Only CDR3 DNA is held: 48 bases, read in frame from base 1. The CDR3 plus the reference TRBV7-2 and TRBJ2-1 genes for the other parts give the full variable domain: GAGVSQSPSNKVTEKGKDVELRCDPISGHTALYWYRQSLGQGLEFLIYFQGNSAPDKSGLPSDRFSAERTGGSVSTLTIQRTQQEDSAVYLCASLGGSGGSYNEQFFGPGTRLTVL.